These 8 T cell receptor beta chains were all obtained from the same sample, sequenced in a study of T-cell memory formation after mild COVID-19. TCRdb re-called the 5' RACE reads through MiXCR, storing one row per CDR3 protein. The sample lists 250,000 to 350,000 distinct CDR3 sequences; 14% were seen once. Sequencing was done on a sample of PBMCs or a T cell subset sorted from them (not recorded which). The receptors here all came from a man aged 18 to 30 who had mild COVID-19 (a few samples of this study predate the infection). Cell type and time point are not known.

There are a few counts of this clonotype. The gene calls are TRBV7-9 and TRBJ2-5; 7 bases fit TRBD1. In germline, CDR1 is SEHNR, CDR2 FQNEAQ (reference sequence). This CDR3 region has 18 residues. The V gene end was trimmed by 5 bases and the J gene end by 1 base; junction bases not matched to a gene: 16. CDR3 bases: TGTGCCAGCAGCCCGGGACAGCCGGTCCGAGGGGGCCAAGAGACCCAGTACTTC. Translation: CASSPGQPVRGGQETQYF.

The J gene is TRBJ2-5, the V gene TRBV7-9, with D unresolved. V gave up 5 bases and J gave up 4 bases, with 14 bases separating them. CDR1 and CDR2 from the germline V gene are SEHNR and FQNEAQ (reference sequence). The CDR3 extends over 14 amino acids. The CDR3 coding sequence is TGTGCCAGCAGCCCCCGGACGGCCGGAGAGACCCAGTACTTC. Its translation is CASSPRTAGETQYF.

V and J are TRBV25-1 and TRBJ2-6; D remains unclear. CDR1 is MGHDK, CDR2 SYGVNS, per germline. The CDR3 is 13 residues long. Trimming pared 5 bases from V and 4 bases from J, leaving 6 bases between. CDR3 sequence: CASSHTGANVLTF. CDR3 nucleotide sequence: TGTGCCAGCAGTCATACGGGGGCCAACGTCCTGACTTTC.

The chain is built from TRBV7-6 and TRBJ1-1; a possible D gene is TRBD1 (5 bases). Germline CDR1 and CDR2: SGHVS and FNYEAQ. This CDR3 spans 18 amino acids. The V and J ends lost 4 bases and 0 bases respectively, with 21 bases between them. CDR3 amino acids: CASSSPYFGGRLNTEAFF. CDR3 sequence (DNA): TGTGCCAGCAGCTCCCCGTACTTCGGGGGACGGTTGAACACTGAAGCTTTCTTT.

This clonotype has a handful of counts. The rearrangement joins TRBV9 to TRBJ2-5; TRBD2 matches 10 bases. Germline V gene sequence: CDR1 SGDLS, CDR2 YYNGEE. Trimming cost V 0 bases and J 2 bases; bases outside gene matches: 10. This CDR3 contains 18 residues. Here the CDR3 DNA reads TGTGCCAGCAGCGTAGCTGGGAGCGGGGGGGCCAATCAAGAGACCCAGTACTTC. This codes for CASSVAGSGGANQETQYF.

The chain has TRBV20-1 and TRBJ1-1; the D gene is possibly TRBD1 (6 bases). The CDR3 spans 13 residues. Germline CDR1 and CDR2: DFQATT and SNEGSKA (reference sequence). Trimming pared 6 bases from V and 1 base from J, leaving 12 bases between. As DNA, the CDR3 is TGCAGTGCCCGTAGGACAGCGAACACTGAAGCTTTCTTT. Its translation is CSARRTANTEAFF.

This clonotype has more than one count but fewer than ten. This rearrangement joins TRBV20-1 to TRBJ2-7; tentatively, D is TRBD1 (6 bases). The V end lost 6 bases, the J end lost 4 bases, and 25 bases lay between the germline ends. Germline lookup yields CDR1 DFQATT and CDR2 SNEGSKA (reference sequence). This CDR3 is built from 16 residues. Written as DNA, the CDR3 is TGCAGTGCGCGTCCAGACAGGTCTCCTGCTCGGTACGAGCAGTACTTC. It specifies CSARPDRSPARYEQYF.

This clonotype was seen at least ten times. CDR3 residues: CASSVGQADPDNEQFF. CDR3 bases: TGTGCCAGCAGCGTAGGGCAAGCGGACCCCGACAATGAGCAGTTCTTC. This chain links TRBV9 with TRBJ2-1, with TRBD2 as a possible D gene (5 bases). This CDR3 comprises 16 residues. The V end lost 0 bases, the J end lost 5 bases, and 15 bases lay between the germline ends. Germline-derived CDR1 and CDR2 are SGDLS and YYNGEE. The full variable domain, with the rest looked up from reference TRBV9 and TRBJ2-1, is DSGVTQTPKHLITATGQRVTLRCSPRSGDLSVYWYQQSLDQGLQFLIQYYNGEERAKGNILERFSAQQFPDLHSELNLSSLELGDSALYFCASSVGQADPDNEQFFGPGTRLTVL.